These 13 T cell receptor beta chains originate from one sample sequenced in a study of shared clonotypes between healthy human individuals. Using immunoSEQ multiplex PCR, the repertoire was profiled, and TCRdb retains in-frame clones only, with some absent. Of some 1,600,000 clones listed, roughly 98% are singletons. The sample taken for sequencing was naive CD4+ T cells sorted from blood. The subset was: CD45RA+ positively selected. The receptors shown here come from a man aged 25 to 45 in good health.

The V and J genes are TRBV6-4 and TRBJ1-1; D possibly corresponds to TRBD1 (5 bases). The CDR3 loop spans 12 amino acids. The V end lost 6 bases, the J end lost 5 bases, and 10 bases lay between the germline ends. CDR1 and CDR2 (germline): MRHNA, SNTAGT. The chain's CDR3 is CASRGGGTEAFF. Here the CDR3 DNA reads TGTGCCAGCAGAGGCGGGGGAACTGAAGCTTTCTTT.

This rearrangement joins TRBV5-5 to TRBJ1-1, with D hard to call. Trimming took off 2 bases at V and 2 bases at J, with 7 bases between the two ends. The CDR3 is 13 residues long. CDR1 and CDR2 from the germline V gene are SGHKS and YYEKEE (reference sequence). The CDR3 nucleotides read TGTGCCAGCAGCTTAGAAAGAAACACTGAAGCTTTCTTT. Translated, it gives CASSLERNTEAFF.

The gene calls are TRBV11-2 and TRBJ1-4; D remains unclear. Per the germline V gene, CDR1 is SGHAT and CDR2 is FQNNGV. Trimming stripped 5 bases from V and 10 bases from J, with 14 bases between. The CDR3 totals 13 residues. The CDR3 protein is CASSPRRKGKLFF. CDR3 nucleotides: TGTGCCAGCAGCCCTAGAAGGAAGGGAAAACTGTTTTTT.

The chain recombines TRBV28 with TRBJ2-3, with unresolved D. From germline, CDR1 is MDHEN and CDR2 SYDVKM. V lost 10 bases to trimming and J lost 2 bases, with 13 bases between them. The CDR3 totals 13 residues. The CDR3 nucleotides read TGTGCCACCTCGGAGCCGATCACAGATACGCAGTATTTT. As protein: CATSEPITDTQYF.

The V gene is TRBV28, the J gene TRBJ2-7, with 7 positions matching TRBD2. J gave up 4 bases and V 2 bases, and 8 bases lay outside the gene matches. The CDR3 has 15 residues. Germline values: CDR1 MDHEN, CDR2 SYDVKM. The CDR3 nucleotides are TGTGCCAGCAGTTTACCGGGACTAAATAGGTACGAGCAGTACTTC. Amino acid sequence: CASSLPGLNRYEQYF.

This sequence joins TRBV5-1 and TRBJ2-7; 7 nucleotides line up with TRBD1. Trimming at V came to 3 bases and at J to 0 bases, leaving 3 bases not matched to a gene. CDR1 is SGHRS, CDR2 YFSETQ, per germline. This CDR3 spans 14 amino acids. The DNA of the CDR3 is TGCGCCAGCAGCTCCGGGACAGTCTCCTACGAGCAGTACTTC. It codes for CASSSGTVSYEQYF. The full variable domain, its missing parts supplied by reference TRBV5-1 and TRBJ2-7, is KAGVTQTPRYLIKTRGQQVTLSCSPISGHRSVSWYQQTPGQGLQFLFEYFSETQRNKGNFPGRFSGRQFSNSRSEMNVSTLELGDSALYLCASSSGTVSYEQYFGPGTRLTVT.

The chain is built from TRBV29-1 and TRBJ2-1, with D perhaps matching TRBD1 (6 bases). This CDR3 has 15 amino acids. Germline-derived CDR1 and CDR2 are SQVTM and ANQGSEA. V lost 2 bases to trimming and J lost 4 bases, with 15 bases between them. The CDR3 sequence is CSVERRGLHYNEQFF. DNA for the CDR3: TGCAGCGTTGAACGCAGGGGCCTACATTACAATGAGCAGTTCTTC.

This clone was recorded once. The chain employs TRBV28 and TRBJ1-2; D is possibly TRBD1 (6 bases). V was pared by 7 bases and J by 5 bases, with 14 bases between. Germline V gene lookup returns CDR1 MDHEN and CDR2 SYDVKM. This CDR3 has 13 amino acids. The CDR3: CASNDRGAYGYTF. The CDR3 DNA sequence: TGTGCCAGCAACGATCGGGGGGCTTATGGCTACACCTTC.

The chain couples TRBV7-9 to TRBJ2-2; D remains ambiguous. CDR3 size: 15 residues. Germline lookup yields CDR1 SEHNR and CDR2 FQNEAQ (reference sequence). The V end was cut by 4 bases, the J end by 2 bases, with 11 bases between. For the CDR3, the DNA is TGTGCCAGCAGCTGGCGAGACTTTAACACCGGGGAGCTGTTTTTT. Translated, it gives CASSWRDFNTGELFF.

This chain uses TRBV21-1 with TRBJ2-1; the D segment call TRBD2 is taken from the table without a DNA check. TRBV21-1 is noted as a pseudogene. The CDR3 has 17 amino acids. CDR3 DNA sequence: TGTGCCAGCAGCGCACTTGAACTAGCGGGGGATTACAATGAGCAGTTCTTC. Translation gives CASSALELAGDYNEQFF.

The rearrangement uses TRBV5-1 and TRBJ1-2; TRBD1 might be the D (6 bases). CDR3 length: 17 amino acids. The V gene's germline CDR1 is SGHRS and CDR2 YFSETQ. V was pared by 2 bases and J by 8 bases, with 25 bases between. CDR3 region: CASSFSSLVTGADGYTF. The CDR3 region has the DNA TGCGCCAGCAGCTTCTCATCCCTAGTTACGGGGGCGGACGGCTACACCTTC.

This rearrangement joins TRBV18 to TRBJ2-3; no clear D. With 6 bases removed from V and 2 bases from J, the gap between germline ends came to 15 bases. Germline V CDR1 and CDR2: KGHSH, LQKENI. The CDR3 totals 15 residues. CDR3 nucleotides: TGTGCCAGCTCCCCAACCGGAGCTTACACAGATACGCAGTATTTT. Protein sequence: CASSPTGAYTDTQYF.

CDR3 nucleotide sequence: TGCGCCAGCAGCCAAGGGCCGGGACAGACGAAAAAACTGTTTTTT. It specifies CASSQGPGQTKKLFF. The chain carries TRBV4-3 and TRBJ1-4, with 7 bases aligning to TRBD1. The J segment lost 9 bases and the V segment lost 1 base, leaving 8 bases of the junction unmatched. Per germline, CDR1 LGHNA and CDR2 YSLEER. The CDR3 is 15 residues long.